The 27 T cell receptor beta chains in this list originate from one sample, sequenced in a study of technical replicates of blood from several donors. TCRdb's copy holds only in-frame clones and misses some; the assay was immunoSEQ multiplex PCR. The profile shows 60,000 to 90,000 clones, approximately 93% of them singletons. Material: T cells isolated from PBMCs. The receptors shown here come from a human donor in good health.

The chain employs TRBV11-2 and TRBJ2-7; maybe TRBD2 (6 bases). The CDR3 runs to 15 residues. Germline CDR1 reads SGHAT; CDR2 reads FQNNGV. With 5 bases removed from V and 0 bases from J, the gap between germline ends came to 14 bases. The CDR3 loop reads CASSLGPSDSYEQYF. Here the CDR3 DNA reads TGTGCCAGCAGCCTGGGGCCTAGCGACTCCTACGAGCAGTACTTC.

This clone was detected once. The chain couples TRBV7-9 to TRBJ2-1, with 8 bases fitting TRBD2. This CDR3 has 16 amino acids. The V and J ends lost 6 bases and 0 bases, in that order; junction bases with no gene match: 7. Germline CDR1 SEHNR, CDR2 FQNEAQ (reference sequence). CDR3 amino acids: CASSILAGSSYNEQFF. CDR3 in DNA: TGTGCCAGCAGTATATTAGCGGGAAGCTCCTACAATGAGCAGTTCTTC.

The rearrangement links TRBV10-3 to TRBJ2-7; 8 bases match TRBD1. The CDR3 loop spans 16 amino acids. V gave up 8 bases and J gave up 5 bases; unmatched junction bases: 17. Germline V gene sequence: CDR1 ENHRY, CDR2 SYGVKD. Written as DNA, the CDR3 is TGTGCCATCGGACAGGGTGATCTCCGTAGTGTCGACGAGCAGTACTTC. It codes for CAIGQGDLRSVDEQYF.

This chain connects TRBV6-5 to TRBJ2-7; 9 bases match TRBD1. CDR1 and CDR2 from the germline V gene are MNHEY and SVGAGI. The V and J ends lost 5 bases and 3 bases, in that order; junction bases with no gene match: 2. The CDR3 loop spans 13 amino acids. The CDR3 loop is CASSRDRVYEQYF. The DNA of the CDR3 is TGTGCCAGCAGTCGGGACAGGGTCTACGAGCAGTACTTC.

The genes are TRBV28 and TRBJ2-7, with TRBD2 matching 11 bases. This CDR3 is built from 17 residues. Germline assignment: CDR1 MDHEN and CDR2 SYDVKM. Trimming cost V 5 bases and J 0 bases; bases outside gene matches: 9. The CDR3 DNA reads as TGTGCCAGCAGTACTATCTTGACTAGCGGGATCTCCTACGAGCAGTACTTC. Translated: CASSTILTSGISYEQYF.

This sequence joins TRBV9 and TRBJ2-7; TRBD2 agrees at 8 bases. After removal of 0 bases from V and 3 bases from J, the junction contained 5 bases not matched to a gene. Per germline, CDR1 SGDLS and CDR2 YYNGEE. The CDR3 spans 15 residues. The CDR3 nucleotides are TGTGCCAGCAGCGTAGAGCGGGAGTATAGCTACGAGCAGTACTTC. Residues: CASSVEREYSYEQYF.

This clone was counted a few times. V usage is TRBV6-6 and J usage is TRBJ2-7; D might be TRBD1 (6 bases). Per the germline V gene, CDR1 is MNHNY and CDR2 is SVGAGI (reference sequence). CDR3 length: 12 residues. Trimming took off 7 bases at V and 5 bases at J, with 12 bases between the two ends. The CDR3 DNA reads TGTGCCAGCAACCCAACAGGGCACGAGCAGTACTTC. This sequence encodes CASNPTGHEQYF.

The CDR3 protein is CASSSDRGYEQYF. CDR3 nucleotides: TGTGCCAGCAGCTCGGACAGGGGGTACGAGCAGTACTTC. This rearrangement joins TRBV7-8 to TRBJ2-7; 10 bases match TRBD1. Germline loops: CDR1 SGHVS, CDR2 FQNEAQ. V trimming: 4 bases; J trimming: 4 bases; junction bases outside the gene matches: 1. The CDR3 contains 13 residues.

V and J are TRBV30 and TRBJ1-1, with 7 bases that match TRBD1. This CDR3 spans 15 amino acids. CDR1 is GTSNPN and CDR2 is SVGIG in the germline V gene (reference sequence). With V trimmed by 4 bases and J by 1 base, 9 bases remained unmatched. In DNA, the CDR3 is TGTGCCTGGACCCCACGGGACAGAGGGAACACTGAAGCTTTCTTT. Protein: CAWTPRDRGNTEAFF.

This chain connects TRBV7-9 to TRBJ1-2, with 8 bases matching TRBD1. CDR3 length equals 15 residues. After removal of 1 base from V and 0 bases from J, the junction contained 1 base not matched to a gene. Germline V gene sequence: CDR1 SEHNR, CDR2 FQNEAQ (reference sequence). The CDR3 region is CASSLGTGPNYGYTF. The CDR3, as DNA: TGTGCCAGCAGCTTAGGGACAGGGCCTAACTATGGCTACACCTTC.

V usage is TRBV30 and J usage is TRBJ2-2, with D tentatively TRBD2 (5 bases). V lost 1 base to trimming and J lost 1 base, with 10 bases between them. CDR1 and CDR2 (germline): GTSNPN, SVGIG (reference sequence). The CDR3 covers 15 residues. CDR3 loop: CAWSGYGKNTGELFF. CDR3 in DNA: TGTGCCTGGAGTGGTTACGGGAAGAACACCGGGGAGCTGTTTTTT.

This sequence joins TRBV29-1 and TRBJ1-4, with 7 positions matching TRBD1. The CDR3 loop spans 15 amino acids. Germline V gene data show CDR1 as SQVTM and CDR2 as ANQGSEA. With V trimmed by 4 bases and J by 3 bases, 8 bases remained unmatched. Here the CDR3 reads CSVGGTGVPNEKLFF. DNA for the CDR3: TGCAGCGTTGGGGGAACAGGGGTTCCTAATGAAAAACTGTTTTTT.

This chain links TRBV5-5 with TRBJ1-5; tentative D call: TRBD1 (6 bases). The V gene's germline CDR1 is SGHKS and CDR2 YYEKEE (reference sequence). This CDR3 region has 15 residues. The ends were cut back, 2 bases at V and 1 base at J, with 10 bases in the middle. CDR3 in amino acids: CASSFAGASNQPQHF. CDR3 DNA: TGTGCCAGCAGCTTCGCAGGGGCGAGCAATCAGCCCCAGCATTTT.

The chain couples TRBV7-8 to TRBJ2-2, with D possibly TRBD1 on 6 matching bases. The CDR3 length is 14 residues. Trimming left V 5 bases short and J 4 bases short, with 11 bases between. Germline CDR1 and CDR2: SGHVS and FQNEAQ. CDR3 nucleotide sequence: TGTGCCAGCAGCCGGACAGATTCCACCGGGGAGCTGTTTTTT. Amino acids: CASSRTDSTGELFF.

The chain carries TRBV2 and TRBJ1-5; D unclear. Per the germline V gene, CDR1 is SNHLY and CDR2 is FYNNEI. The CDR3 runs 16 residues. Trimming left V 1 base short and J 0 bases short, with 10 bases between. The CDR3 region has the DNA TGTGCCAGCAGTGAAGGGCTCCATTATAGCAATCAGCCCCAGCATTTT. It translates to CASSEGLHYSNQPQHF.

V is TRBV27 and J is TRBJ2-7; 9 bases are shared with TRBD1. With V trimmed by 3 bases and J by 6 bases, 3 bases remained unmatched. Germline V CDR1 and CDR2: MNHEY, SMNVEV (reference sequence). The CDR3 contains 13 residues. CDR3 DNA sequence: TGTGCCAGCAGTTTCTACAGGGGGCCCGAGCAGTACTTC. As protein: CASSFYRGPEQYF.

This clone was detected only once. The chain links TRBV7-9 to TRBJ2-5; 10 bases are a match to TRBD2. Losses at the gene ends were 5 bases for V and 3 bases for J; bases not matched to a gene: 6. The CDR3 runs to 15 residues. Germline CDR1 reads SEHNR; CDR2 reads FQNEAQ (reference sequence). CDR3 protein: CASSRGLAAKETQYF. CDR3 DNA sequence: TGTGCCAGCAGCCGAGGACTAGCGGCTAAAGAGACCCAGTACTTC.

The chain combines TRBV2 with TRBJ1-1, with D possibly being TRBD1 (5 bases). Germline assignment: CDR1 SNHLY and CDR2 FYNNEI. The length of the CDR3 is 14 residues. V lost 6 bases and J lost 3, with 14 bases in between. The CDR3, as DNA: TGTGCCAGCAGCCGCGGGGGTCGAGACACTGAAGCTTTCTTT. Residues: CASSRGGRDTEAFF.

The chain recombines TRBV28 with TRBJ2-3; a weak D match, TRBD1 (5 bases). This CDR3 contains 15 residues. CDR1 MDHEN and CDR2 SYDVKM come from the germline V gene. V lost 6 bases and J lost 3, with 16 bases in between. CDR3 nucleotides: TGTGCCAGCAGCAGACAGTCAGAAGGGACAGATACGCAGTATTTT. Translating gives CASSRQSEGTDTQYF.

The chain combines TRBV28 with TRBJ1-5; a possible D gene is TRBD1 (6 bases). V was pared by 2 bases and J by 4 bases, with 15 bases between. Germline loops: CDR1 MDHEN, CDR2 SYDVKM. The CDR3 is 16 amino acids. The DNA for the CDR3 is TGTGCCAGCAGTTTAACGGCCGGGACAATAAATCAGCCCCAGCATTTT. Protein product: CASSLTAGTINQPQHF.

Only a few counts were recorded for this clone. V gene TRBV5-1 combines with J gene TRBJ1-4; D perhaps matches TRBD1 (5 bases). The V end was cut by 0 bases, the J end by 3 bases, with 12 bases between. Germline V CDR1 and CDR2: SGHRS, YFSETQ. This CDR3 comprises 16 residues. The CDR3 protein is CASSLDVGHPNEKLFF. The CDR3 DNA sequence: TGCGCCAGCAGCTTGGACGTCGGACACCCTAATGAAAAACTGTTTTTT. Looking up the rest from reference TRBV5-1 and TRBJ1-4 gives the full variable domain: KAGVTQTPRYLIKTRGQQVTLSCSPISGHRSVSWYQQTPGQGLQFLFEYFSETQRNKGNFPGRFSGRQFSNSRSEMNVSTLELGDSALYLCASSLDVGHPNEKLFFGSGTQLSVL.

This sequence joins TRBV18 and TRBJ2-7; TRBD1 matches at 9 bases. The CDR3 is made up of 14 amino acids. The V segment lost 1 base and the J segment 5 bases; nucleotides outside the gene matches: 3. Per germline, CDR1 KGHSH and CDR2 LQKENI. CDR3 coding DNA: TGTGCCAGCTCACCACTGGGGACAGGGAACGAGCAGTACTTC. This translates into CASSPLGTGNEQYF. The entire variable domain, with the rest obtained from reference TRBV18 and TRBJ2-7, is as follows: NAGVMQNPRHLVRRRGQEARLRCSPMKGHSHVYWYRQLPEEGLKFMVYLQKENIIDESGMPKERFSAEFPKEGPSILRIQQVVRGDSAAYFCASSPLGTGNEQYFGPGTRLTVT.

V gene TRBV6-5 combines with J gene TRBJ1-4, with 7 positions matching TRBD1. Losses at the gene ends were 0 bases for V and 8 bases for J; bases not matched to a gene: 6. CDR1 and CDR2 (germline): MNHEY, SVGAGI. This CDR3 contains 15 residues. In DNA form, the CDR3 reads TGTGCCAGCAGTTACTCGAACAGGGGCGGGGAAAAACTGTTTTTT. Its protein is CASSYSNRGGEKLFF.

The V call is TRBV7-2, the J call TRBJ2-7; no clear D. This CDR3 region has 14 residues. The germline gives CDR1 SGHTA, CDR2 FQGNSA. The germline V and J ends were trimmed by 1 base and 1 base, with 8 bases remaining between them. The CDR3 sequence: CASSLVPNSYEQYF. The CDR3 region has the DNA TGTGCCAGCAGCTTAGTCCCCAATTCCTACGAGCAGTACTTC.

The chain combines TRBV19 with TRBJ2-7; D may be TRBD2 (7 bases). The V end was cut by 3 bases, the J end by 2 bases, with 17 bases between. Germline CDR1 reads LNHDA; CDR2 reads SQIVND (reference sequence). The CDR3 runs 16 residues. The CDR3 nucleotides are TGTGCCAGTAGTATTGGAGGGGGAGGGAAGACCTACGAGCAGTACTTC. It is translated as CASSIGGGGKTYEQYF.

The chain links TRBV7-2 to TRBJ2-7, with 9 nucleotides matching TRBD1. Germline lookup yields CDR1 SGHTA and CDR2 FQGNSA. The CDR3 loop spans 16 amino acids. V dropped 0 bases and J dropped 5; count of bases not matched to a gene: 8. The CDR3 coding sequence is TGTGCCAGCAGCTTAGCTGTCGGGGACAGGGTCCACGAGCAGTACTTC. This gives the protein CASSLAVGDRVHEQYF.

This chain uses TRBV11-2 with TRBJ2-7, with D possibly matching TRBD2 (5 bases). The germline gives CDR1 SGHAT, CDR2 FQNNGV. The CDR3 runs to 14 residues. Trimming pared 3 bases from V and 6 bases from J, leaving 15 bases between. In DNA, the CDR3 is TGTGCCAGCAGCTTTAATTCACTAGACGGCGAGCAGTACTTC. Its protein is CASSFNSLDGEQYF.